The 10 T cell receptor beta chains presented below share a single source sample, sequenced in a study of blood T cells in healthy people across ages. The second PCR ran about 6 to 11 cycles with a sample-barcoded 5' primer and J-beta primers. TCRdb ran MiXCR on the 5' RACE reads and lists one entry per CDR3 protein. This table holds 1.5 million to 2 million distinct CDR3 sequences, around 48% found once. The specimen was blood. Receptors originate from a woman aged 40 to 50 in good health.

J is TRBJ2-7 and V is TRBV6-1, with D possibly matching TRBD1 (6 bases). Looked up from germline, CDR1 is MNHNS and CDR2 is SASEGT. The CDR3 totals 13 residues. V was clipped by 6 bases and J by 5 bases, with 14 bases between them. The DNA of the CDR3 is TGTGCCAGCAGCTTGGACAGTATCGACGAGCAGTACTTC. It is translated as CASSLDSIDEQYF.

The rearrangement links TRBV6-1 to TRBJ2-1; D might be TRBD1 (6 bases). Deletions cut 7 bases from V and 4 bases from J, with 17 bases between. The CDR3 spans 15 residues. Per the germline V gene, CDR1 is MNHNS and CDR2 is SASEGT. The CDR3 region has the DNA TGTGCCAGCAATCCGATTGGGGGCCTTTACAATGAGCAGTTCTTC. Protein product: CASNPIGGLYNEQFF.

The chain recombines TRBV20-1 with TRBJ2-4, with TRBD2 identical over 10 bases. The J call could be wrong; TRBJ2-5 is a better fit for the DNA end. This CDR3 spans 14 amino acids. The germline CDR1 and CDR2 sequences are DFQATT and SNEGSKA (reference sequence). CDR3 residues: CSATIAGGTETQYF. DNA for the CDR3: TGCAGTGCGACCATAGCGGGAGGAACGGAGACCCAGTACTTC.

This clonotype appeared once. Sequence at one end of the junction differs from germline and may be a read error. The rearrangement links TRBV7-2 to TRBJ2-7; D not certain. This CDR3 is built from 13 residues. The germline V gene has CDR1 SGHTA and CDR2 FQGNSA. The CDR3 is CANSLVTGDEQYF. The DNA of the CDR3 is TGTGCCAACAGCTTAGTTACCGGCGACGAGCAGTACTTC. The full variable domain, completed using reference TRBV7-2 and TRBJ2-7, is GAGVSQSPSNKVTEKGKDVELRCDPISGHTALYWYRQSLGQGLEFLIYFQGNSAPDKSGLPSDRFSAERTGGSVSTLTIQRTQQEDSAVYLCANSLVTGDEQYFGPGTRLTVT.

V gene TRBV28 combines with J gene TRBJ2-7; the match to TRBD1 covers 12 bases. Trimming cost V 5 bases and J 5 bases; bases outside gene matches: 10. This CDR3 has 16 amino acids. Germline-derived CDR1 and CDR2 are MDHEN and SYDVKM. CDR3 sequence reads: CASSLNSGTGGHEQYF. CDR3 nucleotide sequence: TGTGCCAGCAGTCTAAATTCCGGGACAGGGGGCCACGAGCAGTACTTC.

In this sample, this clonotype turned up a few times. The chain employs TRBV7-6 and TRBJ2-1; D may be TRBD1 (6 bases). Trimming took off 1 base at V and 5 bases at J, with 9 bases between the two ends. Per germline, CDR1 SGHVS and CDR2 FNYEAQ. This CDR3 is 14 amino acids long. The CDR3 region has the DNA TGTGCCAGCAGCTTAGAACAGGGTGACAATGAGCAGTTCTTC. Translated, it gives CASSLEQGDNEQFF.

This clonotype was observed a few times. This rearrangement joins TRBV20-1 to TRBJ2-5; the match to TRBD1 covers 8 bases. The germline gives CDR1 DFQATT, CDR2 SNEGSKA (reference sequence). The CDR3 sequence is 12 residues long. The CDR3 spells CSWTGWQETQYF. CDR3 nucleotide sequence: TGCAGCTGGACAGGGTGGCAAGAGACCCAGTACTTC.

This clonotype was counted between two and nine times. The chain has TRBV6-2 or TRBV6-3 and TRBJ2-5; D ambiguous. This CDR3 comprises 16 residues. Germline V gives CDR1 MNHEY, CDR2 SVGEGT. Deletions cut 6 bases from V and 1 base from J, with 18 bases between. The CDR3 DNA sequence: TGTGCCAGCAGCCGATTTGGTAGGCAGTCCCAAGAGACCCAGTACTTC. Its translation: CASSRFGRQSQETQYF.

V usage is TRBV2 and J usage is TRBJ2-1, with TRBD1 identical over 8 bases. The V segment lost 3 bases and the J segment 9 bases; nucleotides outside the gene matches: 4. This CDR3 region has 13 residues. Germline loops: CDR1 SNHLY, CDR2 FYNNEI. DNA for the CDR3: TGTGCCAGCAGTGAGGACAGGGCCTGTGAGCAGTTCTTC. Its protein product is CASSEDRACEQFF.

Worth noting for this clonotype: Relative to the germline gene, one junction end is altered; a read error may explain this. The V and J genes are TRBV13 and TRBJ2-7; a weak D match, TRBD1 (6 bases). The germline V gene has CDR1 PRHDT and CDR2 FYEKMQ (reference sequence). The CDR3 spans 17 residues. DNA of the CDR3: TGTGCCGGCAGCTTAGATCCTCCGGGGACATCGACCTACGAGCAGTACTTC. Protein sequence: CAGSLDPPGTSTYEQYF.